The rows below give T cell receptor beta chains drawn from one sample of a study of OX40 agonist ivuxolimab in advanced cancers. TCRdb keeps only in-frame clones here, not all; method: immunoSEQ multiplex PCR. The sample has tens of thousands of clones, around 90% seen once. Specimen: CD4+ or CD8+ T cells sorted from blood, collected in a trial of the OX40 agonist ivuxolimab. The receptor source for this set is an adult with an advanced solid tumor such as melanoma, head and neck, liver or kidney cancer. The CDR3 runs from the conserved cysteine through the conserved F or W. Fields, in order: clone size, D gene, J gene, V gene, CDR3 length, CDR3 protein, CDR3 DNA. The D gene is left open where the match is weak. Some rows have no size entry. The others give once, few or many, or a class for an expanded clone.

.,TRBD2,TRBJ2-1,TRBV6-1,14,CASSPGLAYNEQFF,TGTGCCAGCAGTCCGGGACTAGCGTACAATGAGCAGTTCTTC
.,TRBD1,TRBJ1-4,TRBV30,12,CALGQGGEKLFF,TGTGCCCTTGGGCAGGGGGGCGAAAAACTGTTTTTT
.,.,TRBJ2-5,TRBV10-2,12,CASSVNQETQYF,TGCGCCAGCAGTGTAAATCAAGAGACCCAGTACTTC
.,TRBD2,TRBJ2-7,TRBV10-1,15,CASSEGGGRAGEQYF,TGCGCCAGCAGTGAGGGGGGCGGGAGGGCTGGCGAGCAGTACTTC
.,TRBD2,TRBJ2-5,TRBV9,17,CASSAGRTSGPQETQYF,TGTGCCAGCAGCGCCGGACGGACTAGCGGGCCCCAAGAGACCCAGTACTTC
once,TRBD1,TRBJ1-5,TRBV6-1,17,CASSDQGADGINQPQHF,TGTGCCAGCAGTGACCAGGGGGCGGACGGAATCAATCAGCCCCAGCATTTT
.,.,TRBJ2-2,TRBV4-1,15,CASSQGLLNTGELFF,TGCGCCAGCAGCCAGGGACTTCTGAACACCGGGGAGCTGTTTTTT
once,.,TRBJ2-7,TRBV6-5,13,CASRGVGTYEQYF,TGTGCCAGCCGCGGGGTGGGAACCTACGAGCAGTACTTC
.,.,TRBJ2-7,TRBV5-1,11,CASSFHSEQYF,TGCGCCAGCAGCTTCCATTCCGAGCAGTACTTC
once,.,TRBJ1-1,TRBV5-1,14,CASRYGELGTEAFF,TGCGCCAGCAGATACGGGGAGTTGGGCACTGAAGCTTTCTTT
.,.,TRBJ2-7,TRBV28,14,CASTAPSSSYEQYF,TGTGCCAGCACCGCTCCTAGTAGTTCCTACGAGCAGTACTTC
few,.,TRBJ1-5,TRBV28,13,CASFPGGNQPQHF,TGTGCCAGCTTCCCTGGCGGCAATCAGCCCCAGCATTTT
.,.,TRBJ2-2,TRBV7-9,14,CASSLGGNTGELFF,TGTGCCAGCAGCTTAGGGGGGAACACCGGGGAGCTGTTTTTT
once,TRBD2,TRBJ2-1,TRBV6-5,14,CASSTGLARNEQFF,TGTGCCAGCAGTACGGGACTAGCAAGGAATGAGCAGTTCTTC
.,TRBD2,TRBJ2-7,TRBV4-1,16,CASSQGLAGFTYEQYF,TGCGCCAGCAGCCAAGGGCTAGCGGGATTCACCTACGAGCAGTACTTC
.,.,TRBJ2-5,TRBV7-2,15,CAERGASGPTETQYF,TGTGCCGAAAGGGGGGCTAGCGGTCCCACAGAGACCCAGTACTTC
.,.,TRBJ2-7,TRBV19,11,CASSFNYEQYF,TGTGCCAGTAGTTTTAACTACGAGCAGTACTTC